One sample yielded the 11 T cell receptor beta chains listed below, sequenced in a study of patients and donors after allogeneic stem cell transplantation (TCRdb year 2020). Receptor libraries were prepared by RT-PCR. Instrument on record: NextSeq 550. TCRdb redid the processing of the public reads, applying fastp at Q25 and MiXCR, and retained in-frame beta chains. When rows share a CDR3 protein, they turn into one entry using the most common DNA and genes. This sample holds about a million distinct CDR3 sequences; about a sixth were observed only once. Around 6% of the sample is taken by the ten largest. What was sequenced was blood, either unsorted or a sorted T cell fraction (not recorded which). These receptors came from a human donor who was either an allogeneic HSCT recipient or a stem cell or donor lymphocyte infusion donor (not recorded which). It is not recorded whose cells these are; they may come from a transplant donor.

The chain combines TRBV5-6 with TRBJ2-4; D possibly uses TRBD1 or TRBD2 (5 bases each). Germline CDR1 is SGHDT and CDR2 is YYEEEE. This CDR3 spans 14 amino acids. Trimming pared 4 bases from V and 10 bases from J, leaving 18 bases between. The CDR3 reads CASSLGTHNSIQYF. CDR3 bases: TGTGCCAGCAGCCTCGGGACCCACAACTCAATTCAGTACTTC.

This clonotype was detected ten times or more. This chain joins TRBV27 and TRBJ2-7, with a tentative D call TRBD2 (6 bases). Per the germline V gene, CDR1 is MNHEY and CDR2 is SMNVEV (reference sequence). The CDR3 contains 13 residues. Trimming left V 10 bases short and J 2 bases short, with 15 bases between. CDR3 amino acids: CAIGRRGTYEQYF. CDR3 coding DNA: TGTGCCATCGGGCGGCGGGGCACCTACGAGCAGTACTTC.

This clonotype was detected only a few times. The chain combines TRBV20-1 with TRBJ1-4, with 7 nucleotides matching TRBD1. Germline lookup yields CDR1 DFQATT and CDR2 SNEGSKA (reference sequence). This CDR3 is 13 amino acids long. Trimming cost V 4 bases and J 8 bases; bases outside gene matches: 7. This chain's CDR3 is CSANPRTGEKLFF. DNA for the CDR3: TGCAGTGCTAACCCAAGGACAGGAGAAAAACTGTTTTTT.

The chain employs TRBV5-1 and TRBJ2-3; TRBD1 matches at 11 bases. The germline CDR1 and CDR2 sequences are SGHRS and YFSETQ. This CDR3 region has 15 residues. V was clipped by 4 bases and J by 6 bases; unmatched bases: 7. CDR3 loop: CASSPRGQGGDTQYF. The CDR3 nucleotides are TGCGCCAGCAGCCCTCGGGGACAGGGGGGGGATACGCAGTATTTT.

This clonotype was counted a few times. In DNA, the CDR3 is TGCAGTGCTAGATCTCACCGGGACTACCAAGAGACCCAGTACTTC. Encoded protein: CSARSHRDYQETQYF. The chain links TRBV20-1 to TRBJ2-5; possible D gene TRBD2, 6 bases. The CDR3 length is 15 residues. V shed 2 bases and J shed 0 bases, with 13 bases lying between them. CDR1 is DFQATT and CDR2 is SNEGSKA in the germline V gene (reference sequence).

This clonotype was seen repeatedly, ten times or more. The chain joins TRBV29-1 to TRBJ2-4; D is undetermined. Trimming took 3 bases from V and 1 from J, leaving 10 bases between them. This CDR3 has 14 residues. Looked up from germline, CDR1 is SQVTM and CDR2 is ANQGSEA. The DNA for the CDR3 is TGCAGCGTTGAGTCAAACGGGGCCAAAAACATTCAGTACTTC. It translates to CSVESNGAKNIQYF.

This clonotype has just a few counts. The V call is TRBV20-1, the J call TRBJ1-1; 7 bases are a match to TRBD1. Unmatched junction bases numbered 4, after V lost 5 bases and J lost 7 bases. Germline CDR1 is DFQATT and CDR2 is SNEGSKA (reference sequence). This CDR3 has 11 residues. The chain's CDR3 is CSAEWDSEAFF. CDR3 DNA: TGCAGTGCTGAATGGGACAGTGAAGCTTTCTTT.

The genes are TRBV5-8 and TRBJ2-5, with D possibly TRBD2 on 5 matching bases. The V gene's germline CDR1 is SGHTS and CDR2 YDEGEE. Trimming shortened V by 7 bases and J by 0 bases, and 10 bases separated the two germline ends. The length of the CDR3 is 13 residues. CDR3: CASGVRDQETQYF. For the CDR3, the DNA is TGTGCCAGCGGCGTGAGGGACCAAGAGACCCAGTACTTC.

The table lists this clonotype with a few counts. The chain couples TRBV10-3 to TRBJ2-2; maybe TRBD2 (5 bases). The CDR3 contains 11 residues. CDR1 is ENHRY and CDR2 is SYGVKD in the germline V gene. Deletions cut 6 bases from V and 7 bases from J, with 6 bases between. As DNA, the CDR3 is TGTGCCATCAGGGGGAGCGGGGAGCTGTTTTTT. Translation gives CAIRGSGELFF.

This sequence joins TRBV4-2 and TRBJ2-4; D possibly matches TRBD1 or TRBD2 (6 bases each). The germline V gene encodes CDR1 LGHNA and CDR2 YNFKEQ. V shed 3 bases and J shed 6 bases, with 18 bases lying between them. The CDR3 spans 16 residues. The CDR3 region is CASSQYPRGLGNIQYF. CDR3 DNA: TGTGCCAGCAGCCAGTATCCCCGGGGGCTAGGAAACATTCAGTACTTC.

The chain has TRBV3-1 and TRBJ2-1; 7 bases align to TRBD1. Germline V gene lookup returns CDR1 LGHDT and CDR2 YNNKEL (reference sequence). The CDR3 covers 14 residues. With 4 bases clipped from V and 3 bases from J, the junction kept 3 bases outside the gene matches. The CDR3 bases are TGTGCCAGCAGCCGCCGGGACAGCTACAATGAGCAGTTCTTC. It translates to CASSRRDSYNEQFF.